The clone carrying this TCR beta chain has just a few counts. Its cognate antigen is unknown. The sample originates from a study of T cell repertoires in cytomegalovirus infection. Study in general: It can be stated that public TCR beta signatures indicated CMV infection as well as a matching HLA type. Study-wide findings and caveats: Based on cumulative public TCR beta family frequency, carriers of CMV plus the relevant HLA were identified.

CDR3 length: 17 amino acids. Looked up from germline, CDR1 is DFQATT and CDR2 is SNEGSKA (reference sequence). V trimming: 0 bases; J trimming: 6 bases; junction bases outside the gene matches: 7. TCRdb reanalysed the reads using MiXCR and keeps one entry per CDR3 protein. This table has approximately 150,000 distinct CDR3 sequences, 17% appearing once. This TCR was sampled from a human donor in good health (CMV status not recorded). Some clones in this sample may be carry-over from other donors' samples. The chain employs TRBV20-1 and TRBJ2-1; 14 nucleotides agree with TRBD2. Sequenced material: CD8+ T cells from PBMCs. CDR3: CSARDRGLAGAVNEQFF. For the CDR3, the DNA is TGCAGTGCTAGAGATAGGGGACTAGCGGGAGCGGTCAATGAGCAGTTCTTC.